The present entry profiles one T cell receptor (beta chain) with its context. This specimen belongs to a study of radiotherapy plus CTLA-4 blockade in lung cancer. This CDR3 spans 12 amino acids. V lost 6 bases and J 9 bases, leaving 9 bases between the germline ends. Per germline, CDR1 MNHNS and CDR2 SASEGT. Profiled with immunoSEQ multiplex PCR; TCRdb holds only in-frame clones, not every one. This sample has approximately 82,000 clones, with roughly four fifths found just once. V usage is TRBV6-1 and J usage is TRBJ1-6; unclear D gene. The sequencing used peripheral blood, collected from a patient treated with radiotherapy plus ipilimumab. The origin of this receptor is a human donor with non-small cell lung cancer that progressed on radiotherapy plus ipilimumab. CDR3 loop: CASSSYLSPLHF. Here the CDR3 DNA reads TGTGCCAGCAGCTCCTACCTTTCACCCCTCCACTTT.